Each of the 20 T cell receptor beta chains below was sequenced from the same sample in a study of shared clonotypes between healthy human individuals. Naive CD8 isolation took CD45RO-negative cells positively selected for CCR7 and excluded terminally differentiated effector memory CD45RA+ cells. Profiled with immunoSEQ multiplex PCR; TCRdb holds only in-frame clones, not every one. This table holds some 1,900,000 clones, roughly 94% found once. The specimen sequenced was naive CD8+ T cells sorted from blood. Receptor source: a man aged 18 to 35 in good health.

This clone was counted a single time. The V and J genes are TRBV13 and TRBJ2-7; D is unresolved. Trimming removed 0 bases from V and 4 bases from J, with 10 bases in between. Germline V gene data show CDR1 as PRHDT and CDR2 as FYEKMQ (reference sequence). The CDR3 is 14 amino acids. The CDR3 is CASSLGSVTYEQYF. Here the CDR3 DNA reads TGTGCCAGCAGCTTAGGGTCAGTTACGTACGAGCAGTACTTC. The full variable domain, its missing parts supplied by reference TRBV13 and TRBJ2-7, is AAGVIQSPRHLIKEKRETATLKCYPIPRHDTVYWYQQGPGQDPQFLISFYEKMQSDKGSIPDRFSAQQFSDYHSELNMSSLELGDSALYFCASSLGSVTYEQYFGPGTRLTVT.

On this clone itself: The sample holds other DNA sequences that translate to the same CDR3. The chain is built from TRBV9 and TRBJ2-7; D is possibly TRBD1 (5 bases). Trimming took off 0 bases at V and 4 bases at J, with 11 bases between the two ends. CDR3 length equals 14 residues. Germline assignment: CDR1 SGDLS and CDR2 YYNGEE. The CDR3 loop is CASSVGAGSYEQYF. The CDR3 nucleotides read TGTGCCAGCAGCGTAGGGGCAGGGTCATACGAGCAGTACTTC.

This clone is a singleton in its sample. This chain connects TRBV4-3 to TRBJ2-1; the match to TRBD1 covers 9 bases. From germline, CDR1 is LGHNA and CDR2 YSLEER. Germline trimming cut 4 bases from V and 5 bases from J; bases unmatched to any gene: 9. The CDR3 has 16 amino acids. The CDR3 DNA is TGCGCCAGCAGCCGATTAACAGGGGGCCGCAACAATGAGCAGTTCTTC. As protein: CASSRLTGGRNNEQFF.

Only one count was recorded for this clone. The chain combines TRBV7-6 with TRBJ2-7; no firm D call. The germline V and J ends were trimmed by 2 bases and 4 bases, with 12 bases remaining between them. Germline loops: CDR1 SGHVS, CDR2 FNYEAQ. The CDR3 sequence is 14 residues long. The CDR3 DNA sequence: TGTGCCAGCAGCTTAAGGTCCGGTGGTTACGAGCAGTACTTC. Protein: CASSLRSGGYEQYF.

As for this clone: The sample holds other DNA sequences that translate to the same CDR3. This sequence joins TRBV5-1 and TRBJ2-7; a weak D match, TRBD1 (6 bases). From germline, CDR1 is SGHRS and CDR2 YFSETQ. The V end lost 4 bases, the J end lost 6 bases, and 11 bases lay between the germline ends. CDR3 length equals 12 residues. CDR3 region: CASSPDSPEQYF. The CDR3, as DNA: TGCGCCAGCAGCCCGGACAGCCCCGAGCAGTACTTC.

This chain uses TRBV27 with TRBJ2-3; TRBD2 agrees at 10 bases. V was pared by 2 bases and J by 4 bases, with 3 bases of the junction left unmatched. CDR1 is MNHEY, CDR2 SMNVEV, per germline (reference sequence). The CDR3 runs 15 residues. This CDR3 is CASSLIAGGSDTQYF. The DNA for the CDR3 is TGTGCCAGCAGTTTAATAGCGGGAGGATCAGATACGCAGTATTTT.

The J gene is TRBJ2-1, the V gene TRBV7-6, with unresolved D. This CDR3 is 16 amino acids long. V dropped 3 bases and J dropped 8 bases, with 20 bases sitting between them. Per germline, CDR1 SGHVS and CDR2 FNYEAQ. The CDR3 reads CASSFVIYGLGHEQFF. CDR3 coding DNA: TGTGCCAGCAGCTTCGTCATTTATGGGCTCGGGCATGAGCAGTTCTTC.

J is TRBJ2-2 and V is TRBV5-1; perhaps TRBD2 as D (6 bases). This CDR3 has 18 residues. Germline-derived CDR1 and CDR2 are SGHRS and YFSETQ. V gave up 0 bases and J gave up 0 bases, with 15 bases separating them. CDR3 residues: CASSLDPIVAANTGELFF. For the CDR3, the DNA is TGCGCCAGCAGCTTGGATCCTATTGTAGCGGCGAACACCGGGGAGCTGTTTTTT.

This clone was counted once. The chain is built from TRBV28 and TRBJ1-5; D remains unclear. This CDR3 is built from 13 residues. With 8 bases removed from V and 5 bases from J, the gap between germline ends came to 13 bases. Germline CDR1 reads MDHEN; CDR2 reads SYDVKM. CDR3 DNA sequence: TGTGCCAGCCGGAAAAACGGGGATCAGCCCCAGCATTTT. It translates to CASRKNGDQPQHF.

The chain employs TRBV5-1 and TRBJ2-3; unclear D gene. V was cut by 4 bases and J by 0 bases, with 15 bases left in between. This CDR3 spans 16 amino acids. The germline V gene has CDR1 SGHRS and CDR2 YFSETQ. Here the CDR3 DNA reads TGCGCCAGCAGCACCCAGCCGAGAACTAGCACAGATACGCAGTATTTT. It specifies CASSTQPRTSTDTQYF.

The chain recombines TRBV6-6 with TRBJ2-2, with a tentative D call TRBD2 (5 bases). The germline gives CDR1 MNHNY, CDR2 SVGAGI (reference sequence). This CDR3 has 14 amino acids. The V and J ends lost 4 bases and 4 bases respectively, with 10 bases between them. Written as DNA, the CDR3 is TGTGCCAGCAGTTCCGGGGTCGGCACCGGGGAGCTGTTTTTT. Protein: CASSSGVGTGELFF.

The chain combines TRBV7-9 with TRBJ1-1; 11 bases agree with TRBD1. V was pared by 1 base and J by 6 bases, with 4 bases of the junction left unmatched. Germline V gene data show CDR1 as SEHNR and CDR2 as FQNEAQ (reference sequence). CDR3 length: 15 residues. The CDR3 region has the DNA TGTGCCAGCAGCTTAGTTGGACAGGGGGCGCCTGAAGCTTTCTTT. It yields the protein CASSLVGQGAPEAFF.

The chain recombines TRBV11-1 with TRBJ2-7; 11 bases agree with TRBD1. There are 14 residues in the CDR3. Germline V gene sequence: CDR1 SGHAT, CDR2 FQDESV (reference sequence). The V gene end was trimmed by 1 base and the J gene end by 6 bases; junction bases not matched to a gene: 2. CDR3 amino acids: CASSLVGTGGEQYF. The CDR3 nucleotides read TGTGCCAGCAGCTTAGTAGGGACAGGGGGCGAGCAGTACTTC.

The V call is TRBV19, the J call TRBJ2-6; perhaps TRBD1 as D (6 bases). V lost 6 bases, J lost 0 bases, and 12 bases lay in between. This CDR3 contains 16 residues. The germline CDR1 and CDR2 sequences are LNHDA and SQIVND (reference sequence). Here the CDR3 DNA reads TGTGCCAGTAGCCCGGACAGCTACTCTGGGGCCAACGTCCTGACTTTC. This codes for CASSPDSYSGANVLTF.

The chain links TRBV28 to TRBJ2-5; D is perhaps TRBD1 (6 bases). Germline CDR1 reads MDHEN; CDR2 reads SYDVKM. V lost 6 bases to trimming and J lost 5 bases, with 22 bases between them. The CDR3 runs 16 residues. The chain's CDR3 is CASSHGTPRGQETQYF. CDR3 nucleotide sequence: TGTGCCAGCAGCCATGGGACACCACGGGGTCAGGAGACCCAGTACTTC.

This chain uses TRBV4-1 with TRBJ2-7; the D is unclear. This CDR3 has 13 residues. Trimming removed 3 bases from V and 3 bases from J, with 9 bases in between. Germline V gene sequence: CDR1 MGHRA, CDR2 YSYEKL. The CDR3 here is CASSQSTFYEQYF. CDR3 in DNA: TGCGCCAGCAGCCAGTCGACCTTCTACGAGCAGTACTTC.

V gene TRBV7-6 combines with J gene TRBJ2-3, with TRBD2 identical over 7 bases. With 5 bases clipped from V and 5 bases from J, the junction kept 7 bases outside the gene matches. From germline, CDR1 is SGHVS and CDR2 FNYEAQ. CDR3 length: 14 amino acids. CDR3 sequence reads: CASSLAGGGDTQYF. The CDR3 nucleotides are TGTGCCAGCAGCCTGGCCGGCGGGGGAGATACGCAGTATTTT.

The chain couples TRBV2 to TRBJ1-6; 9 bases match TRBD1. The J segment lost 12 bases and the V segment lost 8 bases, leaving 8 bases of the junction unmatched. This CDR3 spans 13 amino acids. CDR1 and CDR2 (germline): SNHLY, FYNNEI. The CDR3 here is CASHGQGIVPLHF. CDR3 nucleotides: TGTGCCAGCCACGGACAGGGGATTGTACCCCTCCACTTT.

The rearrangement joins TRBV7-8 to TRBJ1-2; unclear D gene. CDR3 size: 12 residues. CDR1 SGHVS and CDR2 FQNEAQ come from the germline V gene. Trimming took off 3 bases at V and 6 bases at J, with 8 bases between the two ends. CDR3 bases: TGTGCCAGCAGCTTGAGTGTCGATGGCTACACCTTC. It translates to CASSLSVDGYTF.

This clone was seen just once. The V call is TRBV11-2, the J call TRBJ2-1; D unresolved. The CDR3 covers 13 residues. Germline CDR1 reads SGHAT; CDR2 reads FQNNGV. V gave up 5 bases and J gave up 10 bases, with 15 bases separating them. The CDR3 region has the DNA TGTGCCAGCAGCCCCGCTGATTATCAAGAGCAGTTCTTC. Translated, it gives CASSPADYQEQFF.